One and the same sample provided the 25 T cell receptor beta chains below, sequenced in a study of CD8 T cells in ankylosing spondylitis. TCRdb independently ran MiXCR on the 5' RACE reads; one entry per CDR3 protein. The table has tens of thousands of distinct CDR3 sequences, about 2.5% seen once; the top ten hold 6% to 8%. Input material: blood, either unsorted or a sorted T cell fraction (not recorded which). All receptors derive from a female donor with ankylosing spondylitis or in good health (not recorded which).

This clonotype was counted many times. The chain couples TRBV5-6 to TRBJ2-7, with D tentatively TRBD2 (6 bases). V lost 6 bases to trimming and J lost 1 base, with 8 bases between them. CDR1 SGHDT and CDR2 YYEEEE come from the germline V gene. The CDR3 runs 12 residues. CDR3 region: CASMAGSYEQYF. For the CDR3, the DNA is TGTGCCAGCATGGCGGGGTCCTACGAGCAGTACTTC.

In this sample, this clonotype turned up many times. The rearrangement joins TRBV9 to TRBJ1-2, with 9 bases lining up with TRBD1. Germline V lookup: CDR1 SGDLS, CDR2 YYNGEE. The length of the CDR3 is 15 residues. J was trimmed by 0 bases and V by 4 bases; bases with no gene match: 4. CDR3 DNA sequence: TGTGCCAGCAGCTCAGGACAGGGGACTAACTATGGCTACACCTTC. It yields the protein CASSSGQGTNYGYTF.

This clonotype was recorded many times. This sequence joins TRBV9 and TRBJ1-2; D perhaps matches TRBD1 (5 bases). Germline CDR1 reads SGDLS; CDR2 reads YYNGEE. The CDR3 has 14 residues. Trimming cost V 0 bases and J 4 bases, with 10 bases left between them. CDR3 nucleotide sequence: TGTGCCAGCAGCGTAGACCGGGGCGCCTATGGCTACACCTTC. Protein sequence: CASSVDRGAYGYTF. The complete variable domain, with remaining parts taken from reference TRBV9 and TRBJ1-2, reads DSGVTQTPKHLITATGQRVTLRCSPRSGDLSVYWYQQSLDQGLQFLIQYYNGEERAKGNILERFSAQQFPDLHSELNLSSLELGDSALYFCASSVDRGAYGYTFGSGTRLTVV.

The sample holds many counts of this clonotype. The V call is TRBV9, the J call TRBJ2-5, with 16 bases identical to TRBD2. The CDR3 loop spans 17 amino acids. The germline CDR1 and CDR2 sequences are SGDLS and YYNGEE. V trimming: 3 bases; J trimming: 4 bases; junction bases outside the gene matches: 6. This chain's CDR3 is CASSDGTSGGDRETQYF. CDR3 nucleotide sequence: TGTGCCAGCAGCGACGGGACTAGCGGGGGGGACCGAGAGACCCAGTACTTC.

This clonotype was found many times. CDR3 residues: CASSKEGDTLVWPQHF. Written as DNA, the CDR3 is TGTGCCAGCAGCAAAGAGGGAGATACCCTCGTTTGGCCCCAGCATTTT. The V call is TRBV21-1, the J call TRBJ1-5. TRBV21-1 has pseudogene status. This CDR3 contains 16 residues.

This clonotype is medium-sized within its sample. V usage is TRBV9 and J usage is TRBJ2-1; 12 bases are a match to TRBD2. The CDR3 contains 19 residues. V lost 2 bases and J lost 0; bases outside the gene matches: 9. Per germline, CDR1 SGDLS and CDR2 YYNGEE. CDR3 sequence reads: CASSVLAGGPGSSYNEQFF. CDR3 nucleotides: TGTGCCAGCAGCGTTCTAGCGGGAGGGCCGGGGAGCTCCTACAATGAGCAGTTCTTC.

Many counts were recorded for this clonotype. The chain employs TRBV9 and TRBJ1-3; D uncertain. This CDR3 comprises 13 residues. In germline, CDR1 is SGDLS, CDR2 YYNGEE. V shed 0 bases and J shed 3 bases, with 4 bases lying between them. CDR3 coding DNA: TGTGCCAGCAGCGTAGGACTTGGAAACACCATATATTTT. Amino acid sequence: CASSVGLGNTIYF.

This clonotype was seen ten or more times. This chain joins TRBV9 and TRBJ2-3; 7 bases agree with TRBD2. There are 15 residues in the CDR3. Germline-derived CDR1 and CDR2 are SGDLS and YYNGEE. The junction had 4 bases not matched to a gene; V was cut back by 0 bases and J by 3 bases. For the CDR3, the DNA is TGTGCCAGCAGCGTAGTCGGGGGAGGGACAGATACGCAGTATTTT. Translated: CASSVVGGGTDTQYF.

This clonotype was seen at least ten times. J is TRBJ2-6 and V is TRBV9; a weak D match, TRBD1 (5 bases). V shed 6 bases and J shed 0 bases, with 16 bases lying between them. Germline CDR1 is SGDLS and CDR2 is YYNGEE. The CDR3 contains 17 residues. The CDR3 sequence: CASTTGRESSGANVLTF. The CDR3 nucleotides are TGTGCCAGCACCACGGGCAGGGAAAGCTCTGGGGCCAACGTCCTGACTTTC.

This clonotype was detected ten times or more. The rearrangement links TRBV9 to TRBJ2-1; no clear D. The CDR3 is 17 amino acids. In germline, CDR1 is SGDLS, CDR2 YYNGEE. Trimming took off 1 base at V and 0 bases at J, with 14 bases between the two ends. CDR3 residues: CASSVSGQASSYNEQFF. The CDR3, as DNA: TGTGCCAGCAGCGTAAGTGGTCAGGCCAGCTCCTACAATGAGCAGTTCTTC.

This clonotype was recorded at least ten times. CDR3 sequence: CASTTGHEYNEQFF. DNA for the CDR3: TGTGCCAGCACAACGGGACACGAGTACAATGAGCAGTTCTTC. The chain combines TRBV9 with TRBJ2-1; D perhaps matches TRBD1 (6 bases). The germline V gene has CDR1 SGDLS and CDR2 YYNGEE. The length of the CDR3 is 14 residues. V lost 6 bases and J lost 4, with 14 bases in between. The full variable domain, with the rest looked up from reference TRBV9 and TRBJ2-1, is DSGVTQTPKHLITATGQRVTLRCSPRSGDLSVYWYQQSLDQGLQFLIQYYNGEERAKGNILERFSAQQFPDLHSELNLSSLELGDSALYFCASTTGHEYNEQFFGPGTRLTVL.

This clonotype was counted ten times or more. The rearrangement links TRBV9 to TRBJ2-5; D call uncertain. Germline CDR1 and CDR2: SGDLS and YYNGEE. With 3 bases removed from V and 5 bases from J, the gap between germline ends came to 11 bases. The CDR3 is 13 amino acids. CDR3 in amino acids: CASSAYLEETQYF. In DNA, the CDR3 is TGTGCCAGCAGCGCTTACCTGGAGGAGACCCAGTACTTC. The variable domain in full, completed from reference TRBV9 and TRBJ2-5, reads DSGVTQTPKHLITATGQRVTLRCSPRSGDLSVYWYQQSLDQGLQFLIQYYNGEERAKGNILERFSAQQFPDLHSELNLSSLELGDSALYFCASSAYLEETQYFGPGTRLLVL.

This clonotype was detected a few times. J is TRBJ1-3 and V is TRBV9; 10 bases line up with TRBD1. This CDR3 comprises 15 residues. The germline CDR1 and CDR2 sequences are SGDLS and YYNGEE. The ends lost 4 bases at V and 5 bases at J; junction bases unmatched: 6. The CDR3: CASSQGQGLRNTIYF. The CDR3 nucleotides are TGTGCCAGCAGCCAGGGACAGGGGCTACGAAACACCATATATTTT. The full variable domain, with the rest looked up from reference TRBV9 and TRBJ1-3, is DSGVTQTPKHLITATGQRVTLRCSPRSGDLSVYWYQQSLDQGLQFLIQYYNGEERAKGNILERFSAQQFPDLHSELNLSSLELGDSALYFCASSQGQGLRNTIYFGEGSWLTVV.

This clonotype was seen at least ten times. V usage is TRBV9 and J usage is TRBJ1-3; no clear D. The CDR3 sequence is 14 residues long. Between the trimmed V and J ends, which lost 0 bases and 4 bases, there was a span of 8 bases. The germline gives CDR1 SGDLS, CDR2 YYNGEE. CDR3 sequence: CASSVESGGNTIYF. The CDR3 DNA sequence: TGTGCCAGCAGCGTAGAATCGGGGGGAAACACCATATATTTT.

Many counts were recorded for this clonotype. V and J are TRBV9 and TRBJ1-6, with D tentatively TRBD1 (6 bases). V shed 0 bases and J shed 10 bases, with 11 bases lying between them. This CDR3 has 14 amino acids. CDR1 and CDR2 (germline): SGDLS, YYNGEE. The CDR3 coding sequence is TGTGCCAGCAGCGTAGAACAGGGAGGATCACCCCTCCACTTT. Translated, it gives CASSVEQGGSPLHF. Full variable domain (missing parts from reference TRBV9 and TRBJ1-6): DSGVTQTPKHLITATGQRVTLRCSPRSGDLSVYWYQQSLDQGLQFLIQYYNGEERAKGNILERFSAQQFPDLHSELNLSSLELGDSALYFCASSVEQGGSPLHFGNGTRLTVT.

This clonotype rates as medium-sized. The V call is TRBV9, the J call TRBJ2-2; 8 nucleotides agree with TRBD1. From germline, CDR1 is SGDLS and CDR2 YYNGEE. J was trimmed by 3 bases and V by 0 bases; bases with no gene match: 1. The CDR3 has 15 amino acids. The DNA for the CDR3 is TGTGCCAGCAGCGTAGGGACAGGGTACACCGGGGAGCTGTTTTTT. Residues: CASSVGTGYTGELFF.

This clonotype was seen at least ten times. The chain recombines TRBV9 with TRBJ2-7, with 7 bases fitting TRBD1. CDR3 length: 17 residues. With V trimmed by 0 bases and J by 0 bases, 9 bases remained unmatched. The V gene's germline CDR1 is SGDLS and CDR2 YYNGEE. This CDR3 reads CASSVDADRWASYEQYF. The CDR3 DNA reads TGTGCCAGCAGCGTAGACGCGGACAGGTGGGCCTCCTACGAGCAGTACTTC.

Many counts were recorded for this clonotype. V and J are TRBV9 and TRBJ2-7, with D perhaps matching TRBD1 or TRBD2 (6 bases each). Per germline, CDR1 SGDLS and CDR2 YYNGEE. The CDR3 contains 14 residues. V dropped 0 bases and J dropped 1 base, with 8 bases sitting between them. The CDR3 DNA reads as TGTGCCAGCAGCGTAGAGGGGGGTTCCTACGAGCAGTACTTC. Translation gives CASSVEGGSYEQYF.

This clonotype came up many times. This sequence joins TRBV9 and TRBJ2-1; 9 nucleotides agree with TRBD1. J lost 2 bases, V lost 4 bases, and 10 bases had no gene match. The germline CDR1 and CDR2 sequences are SGDLS and YYNGEE. The CDR3 runs to 17 residues. CDR3 nucleotide sequence: TGTGCCAGCAGCCTCCGGGACAGGGCAGCGGCCTACAATGAGCAGTTCTTC. Translation gives CASSLRDRAAAYNEQFF.

This clonotype was recorded many times. This chain connects TRBV9 to TRBJ2-5, with a possible D match to TRBD1 (6 bases). V lost 0 bases, J lost 5 bases, and 14 bases lay in between. The CDR3 totals 15 residues. The germline V gene encodes CDR1 SGDLS and CDR2 YYNGEE. The CDR3 sequence is CASSVGNQRGETQYF. For the CDR3, the DNA is TGTGCCAGCAGCGTAGGAAACCAGAGGGGGGAGACCCAGTACTTC.

This clonotype is deemed medium-sized. This chain connects TRBV9 to TRBJ2-2; D is tentatively TRBD1 or TRBD2 (5 bases each). The CDR3 is 14 residues long. CDR1 is SGDLS, CDR2 YYNGEE, per germline. The germline V and J ends were trimmed by 2 bases and 4 bases, with 9 bases remaining between them. As DNA, the CDR3 is TGTGCCAGCAGCGTCGACGGGGCCACCGGGGAGCTGTTTTTT. Translated: CASSVDGATGELFF. Supplemented by reference TRBV9 and TRBJ2-2, the full variable domain reads DSGVTQTPKHLITATGQRVTLRCSPRSGDLSVYWYQQSLDQGLQFLIQYYNGEERAKGNILERFSAQQFPDLHSELNLSSLELGDSALYFCASSVDGATGELFFGEGSRLTVL.

This clonotype was counted at least ten times. The chain recombines TRBV9 with TRBJ2-3; D is unresolved. Germline V gene data show CDR1 as SGDLS and CDR2 as YYNGEE. The CDR3 spans 15 residues. V was shortened by 0 bases and J by 2 bases, with 10 bases between the two germline ends. For the CDR3, the DNA is TGTGCCAGCAGCGTAGATCCGGGTGACACAGATACGCAGTATTTT. Translated, it gives CASSVDPGDTDTQYF.

This clonotype has a count of ten or more. In DNA form, the CDR3 reads TGTGCCACGCCCAACCCCAAACGTCTCTCTCCCTACAATCAGCCCCAGCATTTT. Translating gives CATPNPKRLSPYNQPQHF. V gene TRBV10-3 combines with J gene TRBJ1-5; the D is unclear. The CDR3 loop spans 18 amino acids. Germline V gene sequence: CDR1 ENHRY, CDR2 SYGVKD. V lost 10 bases to trimming and J lost 3 bases, with 28 bases between them.

This clonotype has ten or more counts. The J gene is TRBJ2-3, the V gene TRBV9; 13 positions agree with TRBD2. J was trimmed by 2 bases and V by 0 bases; bases with no gene match: 3. Germline V gives CDR1 SGDLS, CDR2 YYNGEE. The CDR3 covers 17 residues. The CDR3 region is CASSVGTSGGATDTQYF. CDR3 coding DNA: TGTGCCAGCAGCGTAGGGACTAGCGGGGGTGCCACAGATACGCAGTATTTT.

By share of the sample, this clonotype is medium-sized. This chain uses TRBV9 with TRBJ2-1; possible D gene TRBD2, 5 bases. CDR1 and CDR2 from the germline V gene are SGDLS and YYNGEE. This CDR3 has 15 residues. V was clipped by 3 bases and J by 1 base, with 11 bases between them. The CDR3 protein is CASSESGRSYNEQFF. The CDR3 nucleotides read TGTGCCAGCAGCGAGTCGGGAAGGTCCTACAATGAGCAGTTCTTC.